This T cell receptor (beta chain) was sequenced during a study of blood T cells in healthy people across ages. Study-level points and caveats: Higher naive T cell percentage went strongly together with higher TCR beta diversity.

The second PCR ran about 6 to 12 cycles with a sample-barcoded 5' primer and J-beta primers. TCRdb reanalysed the 5' RACE reads using MiXCR and keeps one entry per CDR3 protein. The repertoire holds about 900,000 distinct CDR3 sequences, with 48% as singletons. Germline loops: CDR1 KGHSH, CDR2 LQKENI. The CDR3 has 16 residues. The trim removed 4 bases at V and 9 bases at J, leaving 10 bases unmatched. A note on this clonotype: Its antigen is unknown.

Sequencing was done on a sample of blood. The TCR was taken from a young man in good health. This chain uses TRBV18 with TRBJ2-1, with 12 bases aligning to TRBD2. DNA for the CDR3: TGTGCCAGCTCACAACCCGGACTAGCGGGAAAGGGTGAGCAGTTCTTC. It yields the protein CASSQPGLAGKGEQFF.